The 29 T cell receptor beta chains presented below share a single source sample, sequenced in a study of blood T cell repertoires in COVID-19. Produced via immunoSEQ multiplex PCR; TCRdb's table is partial and in-frame only. This table holds more than 110,000 clones, roughly 80% found once. Sequencing input: peripheral blood. The receptors derive from a human donor in a cohort sampled during active COVID-19.

This clone appeared a single time. V is TRBV5-5 and J is TRBJ2-1, with 8 bases fitting TRBD2. CDR3 length: 16 residues. Germline assignment: CDR1 SGHKS and CDR2 YYEKEE (reference sequence). Germline trimming cut 0 bases from V and 7 bases from J; bases unmatched to any gene: 9. The CDR3 DNA reads TGTGCCAGCAGCTTGGTTATCGGGGGGGCCATGAATGAGCAGTTCTTC. This translates into CASSLVIGGAMNEQFF.

V usage is TRBV3-1 (or the pseudogene TRBV3-2) and J usage is TRBJ2-5, with D perhaps TRBD1 (6 bases). CDR3 length equals 13 residues. Germline assignment: CDR1 LGHDT and CDR2 YNNKEL (reference sequence). V was clipped by 1 base and J by 5 bases, with 8 bases between them. Written as DNA, the CDR3 is TGTGCCAGCAGCCAAGCGAGGGGGGAGACCCAGTACTTC. This sequence encodes CASSQARGETQYF.

This clone was seen more than once but under ten times. V gene TRBV4-1 combines with J gene TRBJ1-2; TRBD1 is a possible D gene (6 bases). Germline V gene sequence: CDR1 MGHRA, CDR2 YSYEKL. V gave up 3 bases and J gave up 0 bases, with 11 bases separating them. The CDR3 contains 15 residues. CDR3 sequence reads: CASSHTTGTNYGYTF. As DNA, the CDR3 is TGCGCCAGCAGCCACACGACAGGAACTAACTATGGCTACACCTTC.

This clone was seen once. This sequence joins TRBV15 and TRBJ1-2; TRBD1 matches at 9 bases. After removal of 2 bases from V and 8 bases from J, the junction contained 3 bases not matched to a gene. Germline CDR1 and CDR2: LNHNV and YYDKDF (reference sequence). There are 13 residues in the CDR3. CDR3 residues: CATSRWTGEGYTF. The CDR3 coding sequence is TGTGCCACCAGCAGATGGACAGGGGAAGGCTACACCTTC.

V usage is TRBV5-1 and J usage is TRBJ2-3; D not resolved. This CDR3 contains 17 residues. V was pared by 2 bases and J by 0 bases, with 16 bases between. In germline, CDR1 is SGHRS, CDR2 YFSETQ. The CDR3 coding sequence is TGCGCCAGCAGCTTTGGCAGGTTGAGTTCTAGCACAGATACGCAGTATTTT. Amino acid sequence: CASSFGRLSSSTDTQYF.

Many counts were recorded for this clone. V gene TRBV18 combines with J gene TRBJ2-7; 9 nucleotides agree with TRBD1. CDR1 is KGHSH, CDR2 LQKENI, per germline. Trimming took 3 bases from V and 0 from J; bases not matched to a gene: 3. The CDR3 is 15 amino acids. CDR3 amino acids: CASSPRDRASYEQYF. The CDR3 DNA sequence: TGTGCCAGCTCACCGCGGGACAGGGCCTCCTACGAGCAGTACTTC.

V is TRBV6-2 or TRBV6-3 and J is TRBJ1-1; 7 nucleotides line up with TRBD1. This CDR3 is 17 amino acids long. Germline values: CDR1 MNHEY, CDR2 SVGEGT. Losses at the gene ends were 0 bases for V and 11 bases for J; bases not matched to a gene: 18. In DNA form, the CDR3 reads TGTGCCAGCAGTTACTCGAGACAGGGCCGTCCTGTCAATGTGGCTTTCTTT. This sequence encodes CASSYSRQGRPVNVAFF.

The J gene is TRBJ2-2, the V gene TRBV7-6, with 10 bases that match TRBD1. Looked up from germline, CDR1 is SGHVS and CDR2 is FNYEAQ. There are 16 residues in the CDR3. Unmatched junction bases numbered 3, after V lost 1 base and J lost 4 bases. CDR3 sequence: CASSLGGQGSTGELFF. CDR3 nucleotide sequence: TGTGCCAGCAGCTTAGGGGGACAGGGGTCCACCGGGGAGCTGTTTTTT.

The chain joins TRBV7-2 to TRBJ1-6; D gene uncertain. Germline lookup yields CDR1 SGHTA and CDR2 FQGNSA. V lost 5 bases to trimming and J lost 14 bases, with 22 bases between them. CDR3 length: 15 amino acids. CDR3 loop: CASSPGRPVPRTLHF. DNA for the CDR3: TGTGCCAGCAGCCCGGGGAGACCGGTCCCCCGCACCCTCCACTTT.

This clone was observed a few times. The rearrangement uses TRBV10-1 and TRBJ1-3; possibly TRBD1 for D (5 bases). CDR3 length: 16 residues. The V gene's germline CDR1 is WNHNN and CDR2 SYGVQD (reference sequence). Trimming stripped 0 bases from V and 2 bases from J, with 11 bases between. The CDR3, as DNA: TGCGCCAGCAGTGAGTCCGCAGGGACTACTGGAAACACCATATATTTT. Translation gives CASSESAGTTGNTIYF.

The gene calls are TRBV18 and TRBJ2-3, with 14 nucleotides matching TRBD2. This CDR3 comprises 16 residues. With 6 bases clipped from V and 4 bases from J, the junction kept 6 bases outside the gene matches. Germline loops: CDR1 KGHSH, CDR2 LQKENI. CDR3 sequence: CASSPRTSGGSDTQYF. The CDR3 nucleotides read TGTGCCAGCTCTCCTCGGACTAGCGGGGGGTCAGATACGCAGTATTTT.

The CDR3, as DNA: TGTGCCAGCAGCTATCCCGGGACACCAACCCCTCCCACAGATACGCAGTATTTT. Its protein is CASSYPGTPTPPTDTQYF. V gene TRBV21-1 combines with J gene TRBJ2-3; the DNA was not compared with TRBD1, the D call given in the table. TRBV21-1 is a documented pseudogene. The CDR3 has 18 amino acids.

The gene calls are TRBV2 and TRBJ2-3, with TRBD2 matching over 10 bases. CDR1 and CDR2 (germline): SNHLY, FYNNEI. The CDR3 spans 15 residues. V lost 7 bases to trimming and J lost 2 bases; unmatched junction nucleotides: 6. DNA for the CDR3: TGTGCCAGCATCCGGCTAGCGGGGGCCACAGATACGCAGTATTTT. Protein product: CASIRLAGATDTQYF.

The chain couples TRBV5-1 to TRBJ2-1, with 9 bases lining up with TRBD2. The CDR3 length is 14 residues. Trimming at V came to 0 bases and at J to 6 bases, leaving 1 base not matched to a gene. Germline V gene data show CDR1 as SGHRS and CDR2 as YFSETQ. DNA of the CDR3: TGCGCCAGCAGCTTGGTAGCGGGGGCCAATGAGCAGTTCTTC. Its translation: CASSLVAGANEQFF.

J is TRBJ2-2 and V is TRBV6-2 or TRBV6-3; 11 bases are shared with TRBD2. Germline V gene sequence: CDR1 MNHEY, CDR2 SVGEGT. V dropped 2 bases and J dropped 0; count of bases not matched to a gene: 11. The CDR3 is 20 residues long. The CDR3 DNA sequence: TGTGCCAGCAGTTACCCCCTTTCCCTAGCGGGGGGTGCGAACACCGGGGAGCTGTTTTTT. As protein: CASSYPLSLAGGANTGELFF.

CDR3: CATSSGLGNTEAFF. CDR3 coding DNA: TGTGCCACCAGTTCGGGGTTGGGCAACACTGAAGCTTTCTTT. The chain employs TRBV24-1 and TRBJ1-1; D not resolved. V was trimmed by 6 bases and J by 2 bases, leaving 12 bases between them. The CDR3 runs to 14 residues. CDR1 KGHDR and CDR2 SFDVKD come from the germline V gene.

The chain links TRBV7-9 to TRBJ2-3; D is unclear. Trimming shortened V by 3 bases and J by 0 bases, and 7 bases separated the two germline ends. CDR1 is SEHNR, CDR2 FQNEAQ, per germline (reference sequence). The CDR3 has 14 amino acids. CDR3 in DNA: TGTGCCAGCAGCTTCACAGTTAGCACAGATACGCAGTATTTT. Its translation is CASSFTVSTDTQYF.

The V call is TRBV5-8, the J call TRBJ2-3; D not certain. The CDR3 covers 16 residues. Germline V gene data show CDR1 as SGHTS and CDR2 as YDEGEE. V lost 3 bases and J 0 bases, leaving 14 bases between the germline ends. DNA for the CDR3: TGTGCCAGCAGCTCGCGACTCTCGGCTAGCACAGATACGCAGTATTTT. Translated, it gives CASSSRLSASTDTQYF.

The table lists this clone with a few counts. The chain combines TRBV3-1 (or the pseudogene TRBV3-2) with TRBJ2-7, with D possibly matching TRBD2 (6 bases). This CDR3 has 15 amino acids. Germline V gene sequence: CDR1 LGHDT, CDR2 YNNKEL (reference sequence). V was clipped by 4 bases and J by 2 bases, with 15 bases between them. This CDR3 is CASSRTGTLTYEQYF. In DNA form, the CDR3 reads TGTGCCAGCAGCCGAACCGGGACTCTTACCTACGAGCAGTACTTC.

This sequence joins TRBV18 and TRBJ1-1; TRBD1 matches at 10 bases. CDR3 length: 17 residues. V shed 0 bases and J 5 bases; nucleotides not matched to a gene: 9. The germline gives CDR1 KGHSH, CDR2 LQKENI. As DNA, the CDR3 is TGTGCCAGCTCACCACCGAGTGACAGGGGGCGTAGGACTGAAGCTTTCTTT. Translated: CASSPPSDRGRRTEAFF.

The chain is built from TRBV19 and TRBJ2-7, with 7 nucleotides matching TRBD1. V lost 5 bases to trimming and J lost 3 bases; unmatched junction nucleotides: 10. The CDR3 covers 15 residues. Germline loops: CDR1 LNHDA, CDR2 SQIVND (reference sequence). The CDR3, as DNA: TGTGCCAGTAGTGGACCGGGACAGCTAAGCTACGAGCAGTACTTC. It specifies CASSGPGQLSYEQYF.

This chain connects TRBV5-4 to TRBJ2-7; 10 bases are shared with TRBD1. Looked up from germline, CDR1 is SGHNT and CDR2 is YYREEE (reference sequence). The CDR3 loop spans 14 amino acids. J lost 3 bases, V lost 3 bases, and 3 bases had no gene match. The CDR3 DNA reads as TGTGCCAGCAGCTCCGGACAGGGGGACTACGAGCAGTACTTC. Amino acid sequence: CASSSGQGDYEQYF.

This clone was observed a single time. CDR3 DNA sequence: TGTGCCAGCAGGCGATCCGGACAGATTAACCCTGGGGCCAACGTCCTGACTTTC. Amino acid sequence: CASRRSGQINPGANVLTF. The V gene is TRBV28, the J gene TRBJ2-6; D perhaps matches TRBD1 (6 bases). The V end was cut by 6 bases, the J end by 2 bases, with 20 bases between. The CDR3 sequence is 18 residues long. Germline-derived CDR1 and CDR2 are MDHEN and SYDVKM. The full variable domain, in which reference TRBV28 and TRBJ2-6 provide the parts outside the CDR3, is DVKVTQSSRYLVKRTGEKVFLECVQDMDHENMFWYRQDPGLGLRLIYFSYDVKMKEKGDIPEGYSVSREKKERFSLILESASTNQTSMYLCASRRSGQINPGANVLTFGAGSRLTVL.

This clone was seen once. The chain is built from TRBV6-5 and TRBJ1-4; possibly TRBD1 for D (5 bases). The CDR3 extends over 15 amino acids. CDR1 is MNHEY and CDR2 is SVGAGI in the germline V gene. The ends were cut back, 5 bases at V and 8 bases at J, with 18 bases in the middle. CDR3 nucleotide sequence: TGTGCCAGCAGTCCTACCAGGGTGGGAGGGGAAAAACTGTTTTTT. It yields the protein CASSPTRVGGEKLFF.

J is TRBJ1-2 and V is TRBV7-3; the D gene is possibly TRBD1 (5 bases). The CDR3 is 13 residues long. The germline V and J ends were trimmed by 5 bases and 9 bases, with 16 bases remaining between them. Germline V gives CDR1 SGHTA, CDR2 FQGTGA. In DNA, the CDR3 is TGTGCCAGCAGCCCCCGAAGGGGAGGTAGCTACACCTTC. The encoded protein is CASSPRRGGSYTF.

This chain joins TRBV28 and TRBJ1-5; no firm D call. Deletions cut 5 bases from V and 3 bases from J, with 14 bases between. The CDR3 totals 15 residues. CDR1 is MDHEN, CDR2 SYDVKM, per germline. For the CDR3, the DNA is TGTGCCAGCAGTGCGGTGGCTCCCAACAATCAGCCCCAGCATTTT. Amino acid sequence: CASSAVAPNNQPQHF.

The V call is TRBV6-5, the J call TRBJ2-7; 7 nucleotides agree with TRBD1. Germline values: CDR1 MNHEY, CDR2 SVGAGI. The CDR3 is made up of 13 amino acids. The V gene end was trimmed by 4 bases and the J gene end by 4 bases; junction bases not matched to a gene: 4. CDR3 sequence reads: CASSSRQGYEQYF. CDR3 nucleotide sequence: TGTGCCAGCAGTTCACGACAGGGATACGAGCAGTACTTC.

The CDR3 nucleotides read TGTGCCAGTAGCCCACAGTATAATTCACCCCTCCACTTT. Protein product: CASSPQYNSPLHF. V usage is TRBV19 and J usage is TRBJ1-6; no reliable D call. CDR1 and CDR2 from the germline V gene are LNHDA and SQIVND (reference sequence). The length of the CDR3 is 13 residues. Trimming removed 6 bases from V and 4 bases from J, with 7 bases in between.

The chain recombines TRBV6-5 with TRBJ2-1, with 7 positions matching TRBD1. This CDR3 contains 15 residues. Per the germline V gene, CDR1 is MNHEY and CDR2 is SVGAGI. V shed 7 bases, J shed 2 bases, and the junction held 8 bases outside the gene matches. CDR3 sequence reads: CASILGQVAYNEQFF. The CDR3 DNA reads TGTGCCAGCATCCTCGGACAGGTGGCCTACAATGAGCAGTTCTTC.